This T cell receptor (beta chain) came from a study of T cells expressing NK-cell markers. TCRdb reprocessed the 5' RACE reads and stores each CDR3 protein as one record, lacking DNA. Seen in this sample are over 350,000 distinct CDR3 sequences; the ten most common clones hold roughly 10%. The CDR3 is made up of 18 amino acids. Germline values: CDR1 SGHRS, CDR2 YFSETQ. The sequenced material came from blood T cells: a sorted CD56 or NKG2C T cell subset, CD4+ or CD8+ T cells, or bulk PBMC T cells (not recorded which). This clonotype originated in a woman aged 50 to 65 in good health. This chain links TRBV5-1 with TRBJ2-5; no DNA is available, so the TRBD2 call from TCRdb remains unchecked. The CDR3 protein is CASSPTNIRALGGETQYF.